Listed below are T cell receptor beta chains from one sample, sequenced in a study of blood T cell repertoires in COVID-19. The table came from immunoSEQ multiplex PCR; TCRdb's copy has only in-frame clones and leaves some out. The table lists around 120,000 clones, around 79% of them singletons. Sequenced: peripheral blood. These receptors came from a man between 70 and 80 years old with acute or convalescent COVID-19. Both conserved end residues are part of each CDR3. A D gene is named only where the DNA matches it firmly. Expanded clones get a size class; other rows say once, few or many, or leave the size out.

j_call v_call clone_size cdr3_length d_call cdr3_aa cdr3_nt
TRBJ1-2 TRBV15 NA 15 NA CATSRVWGEAAGYTF TGTGCCACCAGCAGAGTTTGGGGGGAAGCGGCTGGCTACACCTTC
TRBJ1-1 TRBV5-1 NA 15 NA CASSFQGEEGTEAFF TGCGCCAGCAGCTTTCAGGGAGAGGAGGGCACTGAAGCTTTCTTT
TRBJ1-4 TRBV3-1/TRBV3-2 NA 14 NA CASSQDRVNEKLFF TGTGCCAGCAGCCAAGACAGGGTTAATGAAAAACTGTTTTTT
TRBJ2-3 TRBV29-1 NA 13 NA CSVDTDTTDTQYF TGCAGCGTTGATACAGACACCACAGATACGCAGTATTTT
TRBJ2-7 TRBV3-1/TRBV3-2 NA 15 TRBD1 CASSQSRDRSYEQYF TGTGCCAGCAGCCAATCCCGGGACAGATCCTACGAGCAGTACTTC
TRBJ1-5 TRBV19 NA 14 TRBD1 CASSMDRGNQPQHF TGTGCCAGTAGTATGGACAGGGGTAATCAGCCCCAGCATTTT
TRBJ2-7 TRBV4-2 few 16 NA CASSQDGLGRSYEQYF TGTGCCAGCAGCCAAGATGGCCTTGGCCGCTCCTACGAGCAGTACTTC
TRBJ1-2 TRBV5-4 NA 14 NA CASSSAVTNYGYTF TGTGCCAGCAGCTCGGCGGTTACTAACTATGGCTACACCTTC
TRBJ1-1 TRBV3-1/TRBV3-2 NA 15 NA CASSQGRGGHTEAFF TGTGCCAGCAGCCAGGGGAGGGGAGGGCACACTGAAGCTTTCTTT
TRBJ1-2 TRBV27 few 18 TRBD1 CASSLSKQGAALWYGYTF TGTGCCAGCAGTTTATCGAAGCAGGGGGCAGCCTTATGGTATGGCTACACCTTC
TRBJ1-1 TRBV19 NA 16 TRBD1 CASSIAQGAASTEAFF TGTGCCAGTAGTATCGCCCAGGGGGCAGCAAGCACTGAAGCTTTCTTT
TRBJ1-1 TRBV18 NA 13 NA CASSPNGQSEAFF TGTGCCAGCTCACCTAATGGCCAGTCTGAAGCTTTCTTT
TRBJ1-2 TRBV5-3 NA 17 NA CARSLAETGVTCYGYTF TGTGCCAGAAGCTTGGCGGAGACGGGAGTGACATGTTATGGCTACACCTTC
TRBJ2-5 TRBV9 few 15 NA CASSVGPGEVETQYF TGTGCCAGCAGCGTAGGTCCAGGGGAAGTCGAGACCCAGTACTTC
TRBJ2-7 TRBV3-1/TRBV3-2 once 15 NA CASSQALGPFYEQYF TGTGCCAGCAGCCAAGCCCTAGGCCCTTTCTACGAGCAGTACTTC